Below are 11 T cell receptor beta chains sequenced from a single sample in a study of TIL therapy for anti-PD-1-resistant metastatic lung cancer. Time point described: pre-treatment sample, taken before nivolumab and TIL therapy. Most excised metastases sampled were pleural nodules or supraclavicular lymph nodes. Sequencing used immunoSEQ v3. Some clones are missing from TCRdb's copy, which holds only in-frame ones; the method was immunoSEQ multiplex PCR. The sample has about 10,000 clones; 50% to 70% are singletons. Source: tumor tissue, taken at baseline. All receptors derive from a person aged 25-85 years with non-small cell lung cancer.

This clone was counted between two and nine times. The V call is TRBV30, the J call TRBJ1-2; tentatively, D is TRBD1 (5 bases). The germline gives CDR1 GTSNPN, CDR2 SVGIG (reference sequence). V was trimmed by 0 bases and J by 9 bases, leaving 11 bases between them. This CDR3 is 12 amino acids long. CDR3 nucleotides: TGTGCCTGGAGTGTACCAGGGCTCAGCTACACCTTC. Translation gives CAWSVPGLSYTF.

The J gene is TRBJ2-7, the V gene TRBV11-2, with D perhaps TRBD2 (5 bases). The CDR3 is 14 amino acids. Germline CDR1 is SGHAT and CDR2 is FQNNGV. Trimming took 3 bases from V and 3 from J, leaving 12 bases between them. The CDR3 here is CASSFGGPNYEQYF. The CDR3 nucleotides are TGTGCCAGCAGCTTCGGAGGTCCGAACTACGAGCAGTACTTC. The full variable domain, its missing parts supplied by reference TRBV11-2 and TRBJ2-7, is EAGVAQSPRYKIIEKRQSVAFWCNPISGHATLYWYQQILGQGPKLLIQFQNNGVVDDSQLPKDRFSAERLKGVDSTLKIQPAKLEDSAVYLCASSFGGPNYEQYFGPGTRLTVT.

This rearrangement joins TRBV6-5 to TRBJ2-2, with 7 positions matching TRBD1. Germline V gives CDR1 MNHEY, CDR2 SVGAGI. This CDR3 is built from 14 residues. Unmatched junction bases numbered 4, after V lost 7 bases and J lost 2 bases. The CDR3 sequence is CASTRDRNTGELFF. CDR3 DNA sequence: TGTGCCAGCACCCGGGACAGAAACACCGGGGAGCTGTTTTTT.

In its sample, this clone ranks as medium-sized. The rearrangement uses TRBV30 and TRBJ1-3; D is perhaps TRBD1 (5 bases). Looked up from germline, CDR1 is GTSNPN and CDR2 is SVGIG (reference sequence). V was pared by 4 bases and J by 4 bases, with 20 bases between. This CDR3 is 16 amino acids long. The CDR3 reads CAWNPGLKRMGNTIYF. The CDR3 region has the DNA TGTGCCTGGAACCCGGGACTGAAGAGGATGGGAAACACCATATATTTT.

This clone was counted between two and nine times. The CDR3 nucleotides are TGTGCCAGCAGCCCGAACTACGAGCAGTACTTC. Protein product: CASSPNYEQYF. The V and J genes are TRBV7-8 and TRBJ2-7; D is unclear. The germline gives CDR1 SGHVS, CDR2 FQNEAQ. This CDR3 contains 11 residues. The ends were cut back, 5 bases at V and 3 bases at J, with 5 bases in the middle.

The chain uses TRBV6-1 and TRBJ1-6; D call uncertain. The CDR3 is made up of 14 amino acids. Trimming took off 8 bases at V and 5 bases at J, with 13 bases between the two ends. Germline V lookup: CDR1 MNHNS, CDR2 SASEGT. Written as DNA, the CDR3 is TGTGCCAGCGGGCGGCAGAAAGATAATTCACCCCTCCACTTT. It yields the protein CASGRQKDNSPLHF.

There are a few counts of this clone. The V gene is TRBV19, the J gene TRBJ2-1, with 12 bases fitting TRBD1. Per the germline V gene, CDR1 is LNHDA and CDR2 is SQIVND (reference sequence). V dropped 6 bases and J dropped 7; count of bases not matched to a gene: 7. The CDR3 is 15 amino acids. CDR3 nucleotide sequence: TGTGCCAGTAGCGAGGGACAGGGGGCTCGGAATGAGCAGTTCTTC. It specifies CASSEGQGARNEQFF.

This clone was picked up a small number of times. CDR3 amino acids: CASSRGDRDGEQYF. CDR3 coding DNA: TGCGCCAGCAGCCGGGGGGACAGGGATGGCGAGCAGTACTTC. The chain couples TRBV5-1 to TRBJ2-7, with 9 nucleotides matching TRBD1. With V trimmed by 4 bases and J by 6 bases, 8 bases remained unmatched. Per the germline V gene, CDR1 is SGHRS and CDR2 is YFSETQ. CDR3 length equals 14 residues.

The chain joins TRBV4-1 to TRBJ2-1; 8 nucleotides line up with TRBD1. V lost 4 bases, J lost 10 bases, and 6 bases stayed unmatched. This CDR3 is built from 13 residues. The germline V gene has CDR1 MGHRA and CDR2 YSYEKL. The CDR3 coding sequence is TGCGCCAGCAGCCGCCGGGACAGGTTAGAGCAGTTCTTC. Residues: CASSRRDRLEQFF.

The V and J genes are TRBV11-2 and TRBJ1-5, with no clear D. The CDR3 loop spans 11 amino acids. Germline CDR1 is SGHAT and CDR2 is FQNNGV. V lost 11 bases and J lost 5, with 10 bases in between. This chain's CDR3 is CAGRGDQPQHF. The CDR3 coding sequence is TGTGCCGGCCGGGGTGATCAGCCCCAGCATTTT.

In its sample, this clone was seen once. The J gene is TRBJ1-2, the V gene TRBV19; D is uncertain. CDR1 LNHDA and CDR2 SQIVND come from the germline V gene (reference sequence). The CDR3 consists of 12 residues. V was pared by 10 bases and J by 3 bases, with 12 bases between. CDR3 DNA sequence: TGTGCCACGTCCCGCGGCTACTATGGCTACACCTTC. Its protein product is CATSRGYYGYTF. The full variable domain, rest sourced from reference TRBV19 and TRBJ1-2, is DGGITQSPKYLFRKEGQNVTLSCEQNLNHDAMYWYRQDPGQGLRLIYYSQIVNDFQKGDIAEGYSVSREKKESFPLTVTSAQKNPTAFYLCATSRGYYGYTFGSGTRLTVV.